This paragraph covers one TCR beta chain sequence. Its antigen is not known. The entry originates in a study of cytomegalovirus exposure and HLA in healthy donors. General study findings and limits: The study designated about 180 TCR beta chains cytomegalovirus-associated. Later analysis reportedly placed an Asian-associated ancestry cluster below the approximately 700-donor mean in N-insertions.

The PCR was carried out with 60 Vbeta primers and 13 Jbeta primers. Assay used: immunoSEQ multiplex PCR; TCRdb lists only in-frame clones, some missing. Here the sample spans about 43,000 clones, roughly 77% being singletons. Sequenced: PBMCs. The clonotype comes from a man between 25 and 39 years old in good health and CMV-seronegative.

CDR3 sequence reads: CASSAPNRVPDAFYEQYF. CDR3 DNA: TGTGCCAGCAGCGCACCGAACAGGGTACCTGACGCTTTCTACGAGCAGTACTTC. V gene TRBV7-2 combines with J gene TRBJ2-7, with D possibly TRBD1 on 6 matching bases. This CDR3 has 18 amino acids. Germline V gives CDR1 SGHTA, CDR2 FQGNSA. V lost 5 bases to trimming and J lost 3 bases, with 26 bases between them.